This is a list of T cell receptor beta chains from one sample in a study of T cell responses to AZD1222 COVID-19 vaccine. Profiled with immunoSEQ multiplex PCR; TCRdb holds only in-frame clones, not every one. Of 150,000 to 200,000 clones detected, just over 85% appear once; the ten largest clones hold 11%. This sample comprised peripheral blood, obtained 28 days after the second AZD1222 dose. The receptor set was obtained from an adult who received the AZD1222 COVID-19 vaccine. CDR3s include the opening cysteine and the closing phenylalanine or tryptophan. A D gene is named only where the DNA matches it firmly. Rows may omit the clone size; those that give it use once, few, many or a size class.

>TRBV6-2/TRBV6-3|-|TRBJ1-1|-
CASSTAPGRGYTEAFF
TGTGCCAGCAGTACAGCGCCGGGCAGGGGTTACACTGAAGCTTTCTTT
>TRBV12-3/TRBV12-4|-|TRBJ2-5|-
CASNRGLGTQYF
TGTGCCAGCAACCGGGGACTCGGGACCCAGTACTTC
>TRBV5-1|-|TRBJ2-1|TRBD2
CASSKGLAGGRVTNEQFF
TGCGCCAGCAGCAAGGGACTAGCGGGGGGGCGAGTTACCAATGAGCAGTTCTTC
>TRBV29-1|-|TRBJ1-5|-
CSVGASTGNQPQHF
TGCAGCGTTGGGGCCTCGACCGGCAATCAGCCCCAGCATTTT
>TRBV5-1|few|TRBJ2-6|-
CASSQNEVHGSGANVLTF
TGCGCCAGCTCCCAAAACGAGGTCCACGGCTCTGGGGCCAACGTCCTGACTTTC
>TRBV7-3|-|TRBJ2-1|-
CASSFSGGQYNEQFF
TGTGCCAGCAGCTTTTCGGGGGGACAGTACAATGAGCAGTTCTTC
>TRBV27|once|TRBJ2-7|-
CASSLTEQGFYEQYF
TGTGCCAGCAGTTTAACGGAACAGGGTTTCTACGAGCAGTACTTC
>TRBV15|-|TRBJ2-1|-
CATSRGLDSDEQFF
TGTGCCACCAGCAGAGGACTGGATTCCGATGAGCAGTTCTTC
>TRBV6-5|-|TRBJ1-1|-
CASSRSSLGLTEAFF
TGTGCCAGCAGTCGGTCTAGTCTGGGATTGACTGAAGCTTTCTTT
>TRBV4-2|-|TRBJ2-1|TRBD2
CASSLKAGGTSGGSYNEQFF
TGTGCCAGCAGCCTCAAGGCCGGCGGGACTAGCGGGGGGTCCTACAATGAGCAGTTCTTC
>TRBV6-5|-|TRBJ1-1|TRBD1
CASSRESQGDAEAFF
TGTGCCAGCAGTCGAGAATCACAGGGGGACGCTGAAGCTTTCTTT
>TRBV28|-|TRBJ2-1|TRBD2
CASRPSINGGLQFF
TGTGCCAGCAGACCCTCAATCAACGGGGGGTTGCAGTTCTTC
>TRBV11-2|-|TRBJ1-1|TRBD1
CASSLQGTGGSEAFF
TGTGCCAGCAGCTTACAGGGAACAGGGGGGTCTGAAGCTTTCTTT
>TRBV3-1/TRBV3-2|-|TRBJ2-1|-
CASSGRGLAVANEQFF
TGTGCCAGCAGCGGAAGGGGGTTAGCGGTGGCCAATGAGCAGTTCTTC
>TRBV19|-|TRBJ1-4|-
CASKQTGVGEKLFF
TGTGCCAGTAAGCAGACAGGCGTCGGCGAAAAACTGTTTTTT
>TRBV5-1|-|TRBJ2-7|-
CASSLGQRPTYEQYF
TGCGCCAGCAGCTTGGGACAACGCCCAACATACGAGCAGTACTTC
>TRBV7-9|-|TRBJ2-5|TRBD2
CASSGRTSGVLGQETQYF
TGTGCCAGCAGCGGACGGACTAGCGGGGTCTTGGGGCAAGAGACCCAGTACTTC
>TRBV5-1|-|TRBJ2-2|TRBD1
CASSLARGRTGELFF
TGCGCCAGCAGCTTGGCCAGGGGGCGGACCGGGGAGCTGTTTTTT
>TRBV7-8|once|TRBJ2-7|TRBD1
CASSPLTGAVAYEQYF
TGTGCCAGCAGCCCATTGACAGGGGCCGTAGCCTACGAGCAGTACTTC
>TRBV5-4|-|TRBJ2-5|-
CASSFPLRGETQYF
TGTGCCAGCAGCTTTCCTCTAAGGGGAGAGACCCAGTACTTC
>TRBV6-2/TRBV6-3|-|TRBJ2-2|-
CASSLTGRDTGELFF
TGTGCCAGCAGCTTAACAGGGAGGGACACCGGGGAGCTGTTTTTT
>TRBV5-4|-|TRBJ2-5|-
CASSLAGVGETQYF
TGTGCCAGCAGCTTGGCCGGGGTGGGAGAGACCCAGTACTTC
>TRBV19|-|TRBJ2-2|TRBD1
CASIQGQGAYTGELFF
TGTGCCAGTATCCAGGGACAGGGGGCGTACACCGGGGAGCTGTTTTTT
>TRBV19|once|TRBJ1-2|-
CASSIMGSRGYTF
TGTGCCAGTAGTATTATGGGCAGCCGCGGCTACACCTTC
>TRBV28|-|TRBJ2-2|TRBD2
CASSVAGGNTGELFF
TGTGCCAGCAGTGTAGCGGGGGGCAACACCGGGGAGCTGTTTTTT
>TRBV7-3|-|TRBJ1-2|-
CASSLGPRYGYTF
TGTGCCAGCAGCTTAGGGCCCCGCTATGGCTACACCTTC
>TRBV4-2|-|TRBJ1-1|-
CASSQEGTVMNTEAFF
TGTGCCAGCAGCCAAGAGGGCACGGTCATGAACACTGAAGCTTTCTTT
>TRBV7-2|-|TRBJ2-2|TRBD1
CASRRDRGYTGELFF
TGTGCCAGCAGGCGGGACAGGGGGTACACCGGGGAGCTGTTTTTT
>TRBV7-8|-|TRBJ1-2|-
CASSPGTASGYTF
TGTGCCAGCAGCCCCGGGACGGCGAGCGGCTACACCTTC
>TRBV13|-|TRBJ1-2|TRBD1
CASSSGQTSYGYTF
TGTGCCAGCAGCTCGGGACAGACCTCTTATGGCTACACCTTC
>TRBV7-3|-|TRBJ2-1|TRBD2
CASSPSGGNEQFF
TGTGCCAGCAGCCCTAGCGGGGGTAATGAGCAGTTCTTC
>TRBV5-4|once|TRBJ2-7|-
CASSSVKGLLSYEQYF
TGTGCCAGCAGCTCGGTGAAGGGACTTCTCTCCTACGAGCAGTACTTC
>TRBV7-2|-|TRBJ2-5|-
CASSLALTALQETQYF
TGTGCCAGCAGCTTAGCCCTTACAGCCTTACAAGAGACCCAGTACTTC
>TRBV12-3/TRBV12-4|-|TRBJ1-6|TRBD1
CASRGTANSPLHF
TGTGCCAGCCGAGGGACAGCCAATTCACCCCTCCACTTT
>TRBV6-4|-|TRBJ1-2|-
CASSDERGYTF
TGTGCCAGCAGTGACGAGAGGGGCTACACCTTC
>TRBV25-1|-|TRBJ1-5|-
CASSGPHQPQHF
TGTGCCAGCAGTGGACCCCATCAGCCCCAGCATTTT
>TRBV5-4|-|TRBJ2-3|-
CASSWVGAAQDTQYF
TGTGCCAGCAGTTGGGTCGGGGCCGCACAAGATACGCAGTATTTT